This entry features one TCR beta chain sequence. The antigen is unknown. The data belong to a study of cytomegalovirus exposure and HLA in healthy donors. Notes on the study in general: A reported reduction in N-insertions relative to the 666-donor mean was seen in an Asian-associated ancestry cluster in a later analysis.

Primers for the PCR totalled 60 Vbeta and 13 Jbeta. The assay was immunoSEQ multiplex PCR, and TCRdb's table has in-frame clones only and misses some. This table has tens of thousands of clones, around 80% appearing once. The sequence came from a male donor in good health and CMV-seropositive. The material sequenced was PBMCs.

The CDR3: CASSVGTGPYEQYF. The CDR3, as DNA: TGCGCCAGCAGTGTCGGGACAGGGCCCTACGAGCAGTACTTC. V and J are TRBV10-2 and TRBJ2-7; 9 bases are shared with TRBD1. With V trimmed by 4 bases and J by 2 bases, 3 bases remained unmatched. Germline lookup yields CDR1 WSHSY and CDR2 SAAADI. CDR3 length equals 14 residues.